The 17 T cell receptor beta chains below all came from one sample that was sequenced in a study of cytomegalovirus exposure and HLA in healthy donors. Use of 60 Vbeta and 13 Jbeta primers characterized the PCR. Using immunoSEQ multiplex PCR, the repertoire was profiled, and TCRdb retains in-frame clones only, with some absent. The table has 80,000 to 100,000 clones, around 77% seen once. Material: PBMCs. The receptors shown here come from a man younger than 40 in good health and CMV-seronegative.

The V gene is TRBV6-5, the J gene TRBJ2-1; 7 bases agree with TRBD1. CDR1 is MNHEY, CDR2 SVGAGI, per germline. The trim removed 6 bases at V and 5 bases at J, leaving 10 bases unmatched. The CDR3 sequence is 15 residues long. In nucleotides, the CDR3 is TGTGCCAGCAGGGCCAGGGGGTACACAAACAATGAGCAGTTCTTC. Its translation: CASRARGYTNNEQFF.

The rearrangement links TRBV2 to TRBJ1-2; 7 bases line up with TRBD1. Per germline, CDR1 SNHLY and CDR2 FYNNEI. With V trimmed by 7 bases and J by 3 bases, 5 bases remained unmatched. The CDR3 has 13 residues. DNA of the CDR3: TGTGCCAGCAAGCGCAGGGGGGACTATGGCTACACCTTC. Its translation: CASKRRGDYGYTF.

The rearrangement links TRBV18 to TRBJ2-2; the D gene is possibly TRBD1 (6 bases). Germline V CDR1 and CDR2: KGHSH, LQKENI. This CDR3 has 16 residues. The V and J ends lost 4 bases and 6 bases respectively, with 18 bases between them. CDR3 protein: CASSHRDIGPAGELFF. In nucleotides, the CDR3 is TGTGCCAGCTCACACCGGGACATAGGCCCAGCCGGGGAGCTGTTTTTT.

The CDR3: CASSLYGTGALWEGYTF. The CDR3 DNA reads as TGTGCCAGCAGTTTATATGGGACAGGGGCCCTCTGGGAAGGCTACACCTTC. This rearrangement joins TRBV28 to TRBJ1-2; TRBD1 aligns across 10 bases. After removal of 1 base from V and 8 bases from J, the junction contained 13 bases not matched to a gene. Germline V gene data show CDR1 as MDHEN and CDR2 as SYDVKM. The CDR3 extends over 17 amino acids.

The chain links TRBV7-2 to TRBJ2-7; no clear D. The CDR3 totals 11 residues. V lost 3 bases and J 7 bases, leaving 7 bases between the germline ends. CDR1 is SGHTA and CDR2 is FQGNSA in the germline V gene. CDR3 bases: TGTGCCAGCAGCTTCTACCAAGAGCAGTACTTC. Protein: CASSFYQEQYF.

V is TRBV7-2 and J is TRBJ1-1, with 8 bases fitting TRBD1. Trimming at V came to 5 bases and at J to 0 bases, leaving 8 bases not matched to a gene. Germline CDR1 and CDR2: SGHTA and FQGNSA. The CDR3 totals 16 residues. This CDR3 is CASSREGQVMNTEAFF. CDR3 coding DNA: TGTGCCAGCAGCCGCGAGGGACAGGTGATGAACACTGAAGCTTTCTTT.

A remark on this clone: At the DNA level, this CDR3 is encoded by other sequences in the same sample as well. The rearrangement links TRBV5-1 to TRBJ1-1, with 7 bases matching TRBD1. The junction had 3 bases not matched to a gene; V was cut back by 3 bases and J by 4 bases. Per the germline V gene, CDR1 is SGHRS and CDR2 is YFSETQ. CDR3 size: 13 residues. The CDR3 protein is CASSWTGGTEAFF. The CDR3 DNA reads as TGCGCCAGCAGCTGGACAGGAGGCACTGAAGCTTTCTTT.

This clone was seen a handful of times. The rearrangement joins TRBV19 to TRBJ2-1; a weak D match, TRBD2 (5 bases). The germline CDR1 and CDR2 sequences are LNHDA and SQIVND (reference sequence). Deletions cut 6 bases from V and 2 bases from J, with 17 bases between. The CDR3 runs to 16 residues. This CDR3 is CASSPGSGTTYNEQFF. In DNA, the CDR3 is TGTGCCAGTAGCCCGGGAAGCGGAACCACCTACAATGAGCAGTTCTTC.

The V and J genes are TRBV19 and TRBJ1-5; D not certain. V shed 1 base and J shed 0 bases, with 10 bases lying between them. Looked up from germline, CDR1 is LNHDA and CDR2 is SQIVND (reference sequence). This CDR3 has 16 residues. CDR3 amino acids: CASSIGSSYSNQPQHF. The CDR3 nucleotides read TGTGCCAGTAGTATAGGTTCCTCTTATAGCAATCAGCCCCAGCATTTT.

J is TRBJ1-1 and V is TRBV7-8, with D possibly matching TRBD1 (5 bases). Germline values: CDR1 SGHVS, CDR2 FQNEAQ. The CDR3 is 18 amino acids. Trimming shortened V by 5 bases and J by 0 bases, and 22 bases separated the two germline ends. The CDR3 bases are TGTGCCAGCAGCCCCTCCAGCCGCCTCAGGGATTTGAACACTGAAGCTTTCTTT. It encodes CASSPSSRLRDLNTEAFF.

This clone was observed a single time. This chain uses TRBV11-2 with TRBJ1-1; 8 bases line up with TRBD1. Germline V CDR1 and CDR2: SGHAT, FQNNGV. V was pared by 3 bases and J by 11 bases, with 8 bases of the junction left unmatched. This CDR3 is 13 amino acids long. This chain's CDR3 is CASSLATGVWAFF. The CDR3 coding sequence is TGTGCCAGCAGCTTGGCGACAGGGGTTTGGGCTTTCTTT.

The CDR3 is CASSPDTSYEQYF. The CDR3 coding sequence is TGTGCCAGCTCACCCGACACCTCCTACGAGCAGTACTTC. The V call is TRBV18, the J call TRBJ2-7; D gene ambiguous. The CDR3 length is 13 residues. The V end was cut by 3 bases, the J end by 0 bases, with 6 bases between. Germline V CDR1 and CDR2: KGHSH, LQKENI.

This clone was counted a single time. V usage is TRBV4-2 and J usage is TRBJ2-1; perhaps TRBD2 as D (7 bases). CDR1 LGHNA and CDR2 YNFKEQ come from the germline V gene. Trimming removed 0 bases from V and 9 bases from J, with 18 bases in between. The CDR3 is 16 amino acids. For the CDR3, the DNA is TGTGCCAGCAGCCAAGAAATGAGGGGGAGGGCCGCTGAGCAGTTCTTC. Its protein is CASSQEMRGRAAEQFF.

The V and J genes are TRBV6-1 and TRBJ1-5; no clear D gene. This CDR3 is built from 14 residues. V was trimmed by 2 bases and J by 0 bases, leaving 5 bases between them. From germline, CDR1 is MNHNS and CDR2 SASEGT. CDR3 amino acids: CASSEIYSNQPQHF. The CDR3 nucleotides are TGTGCCAGCAGTGAAATATATAGCAATCAGCCCCAGCATTTT.

CDR3 DNA: TGTGCCAGCAGCGGACAGGGATGGACTGAAGCTTTCTTT. It encodes CASSGQGWTEAFF. The chain uses TRBV7-2 and TRBJ1-1, with 8 bases matching TRBD1. Germline assignment: CDR1 SGHTA and CDR2 FQGNSA. The CDR3 has 13 amino acids. With 5 bases clipped from V and 5 bases from J, the junction kept 4 bases outside the gene matches.

This clone was seen once. The chain combines TRBV11-2 with TRBJ2-1, with TRBD2 as a possible D gene (5 bases). Trimming took off 1 base at V and 13 bases at J, with 11 bases between the two ends. This CDR3 contains 12 residues. The germline V gene encodes CDR1 SGHAT and CDR2 FQNNGV. CDR3 nucleotide sequence: TGTGCCAGCAGCTTAGGACCCCCGGGACAGTTCTTC. Residues: CASSLGPPGQFF.

The rearrangement links TRBV10-1 to TRBJ2-7, with D perhaps matching TRBD1 (6 bases). The CDR3 sequence is 13 residues long. The V end lost 7 bases, the J end lost 6 bases, and 16 bases lay between the germline ends. CDR1 and CDR2 (germline): WNHNN, SYGVQD (reference sequence). The CDR3 is CASTDGTTGEQYF. CDR3 in DNA: TGCGCCAGCACCGATGGGACAACCGGCGAGCAGTACTTC.